This passage covers 31 T cell receptor beta chains from one sample sequenced in a study of T cell therapy after organ transplantation. Assay: immunoSEQ multiplex PCR; the TCRdb copy retains only in-frame clones and omits some. The sample lists about 48,000 clones, about 95% occurring once. Antigen specificity for these receptors is unknown. The source material was CD8+ T cells from blood, sampled before autologous CMV-specific T cell therapy. The source of these receptors is a human patient who had received a solid organ transplant and had CMV disease.

This clone was observed once. The V and J genes are TRBV5-4 and TRBJ2-1; D not certain. The CDR3 loop spans 15 amino acids. Trimming took off 1 base at V and 2 bases at J, with 10 bases between the two ends. CDR1 is SGHNT, CDR2 YYREEE, per germline (reference sequence). In DNA, the CDR3 is TGTGCCAGCAGCTTGTTAGGTGAGACCTACAATGAGCAGTTCTTC. Amino acid sequence: CASSLLGETYNEQFF.

This chain joins TRBV27 and TRBJ2-7, with D perhaps TRBD1 (6 bases). V lost 2 bases to trimming and J lost 7 bases, with 18 bases between them. Germline CDR1 reads MNHEY; CDR2 reads SMNVEV (reference sequence). This CDR3 has 15 residues. CDR3 residues: CASSLVGAGSGEQYF. The CDR3 nucleotides are TGTGCCAGCAGTTTAGTGGGGGCAGGGTCCGGTGAGCAGTACTTC.

The chain links TRBV4-1 to TRBJ2-7; 8 bases match TRBD1. Germline CDR1 is MGHRA and CDR2 is YSYEKL. There are 16 residues in the CDR3. V trimming: 1 base; J trimming: 3 bases; junction bases outside the gene matches: 8. In DNA form, the CDR3 reads TGCGCCAGCAGCCAAGCCCCATCGGACAGGGACTACGAGCAGTACTTC. Translation gives CASSQAPSDRDYEQYF.

The genes are TRBV7-8 and TRBJ2-3; 9 nucleotides line up with TRBD1. Germline assignment: CDR1 SGHVS and CDR2 FQNEAQ. The CDR3 is made up of 16 amino acids. Germline trimming cut 2 bases from V and 6 bases from J; bases unmatched to any gene: 9. CDR3 coding DNA: TGTGCCAGCAGCTTATCGGGACAGGGCGGTTCGGATACGCAGTATTTT. Its protein product is CASSLSGQGGSDTQYF.

The genes are TRBV9 and TRBJ2-7; D not resolved. The germline gives CDR1 SGDLS, CDR2 YYNGEE. V shed 0 bases and J shed 0 bases, with 10 bases lying between them. CDR3 size: 15 residues. The CDR3 is CASSVGAVSSYEQYF. The CDR3 DNA follows: TGTGCCAGCAGCGTAGGGGCCGTAAGCTCCTACGAGCAGTACTTC.

The gene calls are TRBV15 and TRBJ1-1; no definite D call. The V gene lost 4 bases and the J gene lost 5 bases, with 2 bases spanning the gap. The germline V gene has CDR1 LNHNV and CDR2 YYDKDF (reference sequence). There are 10 residues in the CDR3. CDR3 in DNA: TGTGCCACCAGCATAACTGAAGCTTTCTTT. Its translation is CATSITEAFF.

V gene TRBV19 combines with J gene TRBJ2-2; 8 bases map to TRBD1. The V gene end was trimmed by 7 bases and the J gene end by 6 bases; junction bases not matched to a gene: 7. The CDR3 consists of 14 residues. Germline V gene data show CDR1 as LNHDA and CDR2 as SQIVND (reference sequence). DNA of the CDR3: TGTGCCAGTAAATTCAGGGGGCGGGCCGGGGAGCTGTTTTTT. This codes for CASKFRGRAGELFF.

V usage is TRBV13 and J usage is TRBJ2-7; D may be TRBD1 (7 bases). V dropped 5 bases and J dropped 2 bases, with 19 bases sitting between them. CDR1 PRHDT and CDR2 FYEKMQ come from the germline V gene (reference sequence). This CDR3 spans 16 amino acids. CDR3 in DNA: TGTGCCAGCAGCGCGGGGACAGCGAAAATTCCCTACGAGCAGTACTTC. Translated: CASSAGTAKIPYEQYF.

J is TRBJ2-3 and V is TRBV13; unclear D gene. The CDR3 totals 16 residues. The germline V gene encodes CDR1 PRHDT and CDR2 FYEKMQ (reference sequence). V lost 2 bases, J lost 3 bases, and 15 bases lay in between. The CDR3 reads CASSLSLGRFTDTQYF. The CDR3 bases are TGTGCCAGCAGCTTAAGTCTAGGACGGTTTACAGATACGCAGTATTTT.

In DNA, the CDR3 is TGCGCCAGCAGCTCCGGGGCGGGCCCCTACGAGCAGTACTTC. It codes for CASSSGAGPYEQYF. V is TRBV4-1 and J is TRBJ2-7; D tentatively reads TRBD1 or TRBD2 (5 bases each). In germline, CDR1 is MGHRA, CDR2 YSYEKL. CDR3 length: 14 amino acids. Trimming stripped 5 bases from V and 2 bases from J, with 13 bases between.

The V gene is TRBV6-4, the J gene TRBJ1-1; D remains unclear. The V end was cut by 6 bases, the J end by 3 bases, with 11 bases between. Germline V CDR1 and CDR2: MRHNA, SNTAGT. This CDR3 has 13 amino acids. CDR3 sequence reads: CASRAGGHTEAFF. The CDR3 DNA sequence: TGTGCCAGCAGGGCAGGAGGCCACACTGAAGCTTTCTTT.

V usage is TRBV4-2 and J usage is TRBJ2-5; D is undetermined. Germline values: CDR1 LGHNA, CDR2 YNFKEQ. The CDR3 consists of 15 residues. The ends were cut back, 0 bases at V and 2 bases at J, with 10 bases in the middle. The CDR3 DNA follows: TGTGCCAGCAGCCAAGATGGTAGGGTACAAGAGACCCAGTACTTC. Residues: CASSQDGRVQETQYF.

This chain uses TRBV7-9 with TRBJ2-5; D is undetermined. This CDR3 has 14 residues. V lost 1 base to trimming and J lost 5 bases, with 11 bases between them. In germline, CDR1 is SEHNR, CDR2 FQNEAQ (reference sequence). As DNA, the CDR3 is TGTGCCAGCAGCTTAGATCGGGTCAAGGAGACCCAGTACTTC. The encoded protein is CASSLDRVKETQYF.

V and J are TRBV5-6 and TRBJ2-2, with D possibly called TRBD1 or TRBD2 (5 bases each). The V and J ends lost 2 bases and 7 bases respectively, with 15 bases between them. CDR1 and CDR2 from the germline V gene are SGHDT and YYEEEE. CDR3 length: 15 amino acids. CDR3: CASSFPSGDGGELFF. CDR3 nucleotides: TGTGCCAGCAGCTTCCCTTCCGGGGACGGCGGGGAGCTGTTTTTT.

The gene calls are TRBV27 and TRBJ2-7; no clear D. The V end was cut by 5 bases, the J end by 5 bases, with 10 bases between. Germline loops: CDR1 MNHEY, CDR2 SMNVEV (reference sequence). The length of the CDR3 is 12 residues. The CDR3 DNA sequence: TGTGCCAGCAGTCCCTCCCGAAACGAGCAGTACTTC. It is translated as CASSPSRNEQYF.

The J gene is TRBJ2-1, the V gene TRBV6-4, with 14 bases matching TRBD2. The J segment lost 6 bases and the V segment lost 1 base, leaving 2 bases of the junction unmatched. Per the germline V gene, CDR1 is MRHNA and CDR2 is SNTAGT. This CDR3 is built from 16 residues. The CDR3 is CASSDFGTSGSNEQFF. In DNA form, the CDR3 reads TGTGCCAGCAGTGACTTTGGGACTAGCGGGAGCAATGAGCAGTTCTTC.

Only one count was recorded for this clone. The V call is TRBV10-1, the J call TRBJ2-2; no clear D gene. This CDR3 contains 14 residues. Germline V lookup: CDR1 WNHNN, CDR2 SYGVQD (reference sequence). V lost 8 bases and J lost 4, with 14 bases in between. DNA of the CDR3: TGCGCCAGCTCCGATCCCAACCCCACCGGGGAGCTGTTTTTT. This translates into CASSDPNPTGELFF.

This chain links TRBV5-4 with TRBJ2-2, with TRBD1 matching over 8 bases. The CDR3 is 15 residues long. From germline, CDR1 is SGHNT and CDR2 YYREEE (reference sequence). V shed 3 bases and J 7 bases; nucleotides not matched to a gene: 8. CDR3 sequence (DNA): TGTGCCAGCAGCTCGCGGACAGGGTCTGTCGGGGAGCTGTTTTTT. It encodes CASSSRTGSVGELFF.

The chain is built from TRBV4-1 and TRBJ2-7, with D maybe TRBD1 (5 bases). Germline-derived CDR1 and CDR2 are MGHRA and YSYEKL. Trimming took 6 bases from V and 0 from J, leaving 12 bases between them. The CDR3 contains 14 residues. The CDR3 DNA reads TGCGCCAGCAGTGAAAGCCAGGGCTCCTACGAGCAGTACTTC. Its translation is CASSESQGSYEQYF.

V and J are TRBV6-5 and TRBJ1-5; D might be TRBD1 (5 bases). CDR1 and CDR2 from the germline V gene are MNHEY and SVGAGI. The CDR3 contains 15 residues. The V gene lost 5 bases and the J gene lost 0 bases, with 11 bases spanning the gap. CDR3 protein: CASSPTEISNQPQHF. As DNA, the CDR3 is TGTGCCAGCAGTCCGACAGAGATTAGCAATCAGCCCCAGCATTTT.

V usage is TRBV28 and J usage is TRBJ2-7, with D tentatively TRBD1 (6 bases). Per the germline V gene, CDR1 is MDHEN and CDR2 is SYDVKM. V lost 3 bases to trimming and J lost 3 bases, with 9 bases between them. The CDR3 is made up of 13 amino acids. CDR3 in amino acids: CASSFNRDYEQYF. The DNA of the CDR3 is TGTGCCAGCAGTTTTAACAGGGACTACGAGCAGTACTTC.

The chain couples TRBV6-1 to TRBJ2-7; 10 positions agree with TRBD1. V shed 5 bases, J shed 4 bases, and the junction held 8 bases outside the gene matches. The length of the CDR3 is 15 residues. Germline V gives CDR1 MNHNS, CDR2 SASEGT. CDR3 DNA sequence: TGTGCCAGCAGTCTCCGGGACAGGGGAAGTTACGAGCAGTACTTC. The encoded protein is CASSLRDRGSYEQYF.

The chain couples TRBV29-1 to TRBJ1-1; perhaps TRBD1 as D (5 bases). CDR3 length equals 11 residues. Trimming took off 7 bases at V and 4 bases at J, with 10 bases between the two ends. The germline V gene has CDR1 SQVTM and CDR2 ANQGSEA. The CDR3 is CSALGVTEAFF. The CDR3 nucleotides read TGCAGCGCCCTGGGGGTCACTGAAGCTTTCTTT.

The rearrangement joins TRBV18 to TRBJ2-1; D may be TRBD2 (5 bases). This CDR3 region has 12 residues. V lost 3 bases to trimming and J lost 7 bases, with 7 bases between them. Germline lookup yields CDR1 KGHSH and CDR2 LQKENI. CDR3 region: CASSPPGNEQFF. DNA for the CDR3: TGTGCCAGCTCACCCCCGGGGAATGAGCAGTTCTTC.

The chain couples TRBV11-2 to TRBJ1-2; 9 nucleotides agree with TRBD1. V gave up 6 bases and J gave up 7 bases; unmatched junction bases: 12. Germline lookup yields CDR1 SGHAT and CDR2 FQNNGV. The CDR3 spans 15 residues. In DNA form, the CDR3 reads TGTGCCAGCAGTCTGGGGGGACAGGGCAGAGGTGGCTACACCTTC. Residues: CASSLGGQGRGGYTF. The whole variable domain, remainder taken from reference TRBV11-2 and TRBJ1-2, is EAGVAQSPRYKIIEKRQSVAFWCNPISGHATLYWYQQILGQGPKLLIQFQNNGVVDDSQLPKDRFSAERLKGVDSTLKIQPAKLEDSAVYLCASSLGGQGRGGYTFGSGTRLTVV.

The rearrangement links TRBV7-9 to TRBJ2-2; 8 bases map to TRBD2. This CDR3 is built from 16 residues. CDR1 SEHNR and CDR2 FQNEAQ come from the germline V gene (reference sequence). V shed 7 bases and J 1 base; nucleotides not matched to a gene: 8. The DNA for the CDR3 is TGTGCCAGCACCGGGGGGGACGCCGAGAACACCGGGGAGCTGTTTTTT. Encoded protein: CASTGGDAENTGELFF.

This sequence joins TRBV2 and TRBJ2-7; TRBD1 is a possible D gene (6 bases). Germline V lookup: CDR1 SNHLY, CDR2 FYNNEI. Trimming shortened V by 1 base and J by 7 bases, and 14 bases separated the two germline ends. This CDR3 region has 14 residues. In DNA, the CDR3 is TGTGCCAGCAGTGAAGTGACAGGCCGGGAAGAGCAGTACTTC. This gives the protein CASSEVTGREEQYF.

The V and J genes are TRBV7-9 and TRBJ2-7; D call uncertain. V gave up 7 bases and J gave up 2 bases, with 9 bases separating them. The germline V gene encodes CDR1 SEHNR and CDR2 FQNEAQ (reference sequence). The CDR3 totals 12 residues. The CDR3 sequence: CASTTRPYEQYF. CDR3 nucleotide sequence: TGTGCCAGCACTACTCGTCCCTACGAGCAGTACTTC. The variable domain in full, completed from reference TRBV7-9 and TRBJ2-7, reads DTGVSQNPRHKITKRGQNVTFRCDPISEHNRLYWYRQTLGQGPEFLTYFQNEAQLEKSRLLSDRFSAERPKGSFSTLEIQRTEQGDSAMYLCASTTRPYEQYFGPGTRLTVT.

This clone was detected only once. The chain recombines TRBV6-5 with TRBJ2-3; no reliable D call. Germline CDR1 is MNHEY and CDR2 is SVGAGI. V gave up 0 bases and J gave up 4 bases, with 8 bases separating them. The CDR3 runs to 14 residues. The DNA of the CDR3 is TGTGCCAGCAGTTACTCGAAGACCCCAGATACGCAGTATTTT. Protein product: CASSYSKTPDTQYF.

DNA of the CDR3: TGTGCCAGCAGCCTTCTAGCGGAGAACACCGGGGAGCTGTTTTTT. This translates into CASSLLAENTGELFF. The chain carries TRBV27 and TRBJ2-2; 7 positions match TRBD2. Trimming took 6 bases from V and 1 from J; bases not matched to a gene: 5. Germline V CDR1 and CDR2: MNHEY, SMNVEV (reference sequence). This CDR3 is built from 15 residues.

The V gene is TRBV4-1, the J gene TRBJ2-1; no clear D gene. V lost 1 base to trimming and J lost 8 bases, with 9 bases between them. Germline CDR1 reads MGHRA; CDR2 reads YSYEKL. The CDR3 spans 13 residues. CDR3 sequence reads: CASSQVGEDEQFF. The CDR3 DNA sequence: TGCGCCAGCAGCCAAGTGGGTGAGGATGAGCAGTTCTTC.